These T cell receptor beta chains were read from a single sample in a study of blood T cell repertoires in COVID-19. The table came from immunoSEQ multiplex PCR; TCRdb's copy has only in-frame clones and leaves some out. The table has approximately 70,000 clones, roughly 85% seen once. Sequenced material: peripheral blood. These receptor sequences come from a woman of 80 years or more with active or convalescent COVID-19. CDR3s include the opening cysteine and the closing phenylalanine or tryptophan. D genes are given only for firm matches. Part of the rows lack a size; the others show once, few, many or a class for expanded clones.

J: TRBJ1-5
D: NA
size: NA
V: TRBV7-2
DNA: TGTGCCAGCAGCTTAGCGCTAACGGGAGAAAATCAGCCCCAGCATTTT
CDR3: CASSLALTGENQPQHF

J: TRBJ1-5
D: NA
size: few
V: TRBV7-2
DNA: TGTGCCAGCAGATCAGTGGGGGGGCCCCAGCATTTT
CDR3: CASRSVGGPQHF

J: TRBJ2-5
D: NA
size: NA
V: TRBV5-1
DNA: TGCGCCAGCAGTCGACAGATAGAAGAGACCCAGTACTTC
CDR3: CASSRQIEETQYF

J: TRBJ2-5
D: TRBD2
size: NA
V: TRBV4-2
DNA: TGTGCCAGCAGTCCGGGACTAGCGGGGAAAGAGACCCAGTACTTC
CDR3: CASSPGLAGKETQYF

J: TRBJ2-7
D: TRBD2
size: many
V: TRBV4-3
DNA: TGCGCCAGCAGCCAAGTTGATGGTAGCGGGGCCTACGAGCAGTACTTC
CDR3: CASSQVDGSGAYEQYF

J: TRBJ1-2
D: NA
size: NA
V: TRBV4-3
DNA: TGCGCCAGCAGCCAAGATCCGTCGGGTAATGGCTACACCTTC
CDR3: CASSQDPSGNGYTF

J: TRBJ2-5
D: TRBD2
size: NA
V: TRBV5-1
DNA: TGCGCCAGCAGCCTGACTAGCGGGGGTCAAGAGACCCAGTACTTC
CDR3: CASSLTSGGQETQYF

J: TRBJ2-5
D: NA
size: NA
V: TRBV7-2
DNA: TGTGCCAGCAGCCCCACGGACGGGAGACAAGAGACCCAGTACTTC
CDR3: CASSPTDGRQETQYF

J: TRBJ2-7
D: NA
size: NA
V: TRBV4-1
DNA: TGCGCCAGCATCCTCTCCCCCCCGACGGGTGAGACCTACGAGCAGTACTTC
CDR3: CASILSPPTGETYEQYF

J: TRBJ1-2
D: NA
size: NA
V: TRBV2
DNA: TGTGCCAGCAGTGTGTCGGGCTACACCTTC
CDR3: CASSVSGYTF

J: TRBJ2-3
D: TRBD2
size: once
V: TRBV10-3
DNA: TGTGCCATCAGTGTAGCGGGGGGCACAGATACGCAGTATTTT
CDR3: CAISVAGGTDTQYF

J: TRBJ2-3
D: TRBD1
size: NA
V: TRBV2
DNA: TGTGCCAGCACCCAGGGGGTTACAGATACGCAGTATTTT
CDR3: CASTQGVTDTQYF

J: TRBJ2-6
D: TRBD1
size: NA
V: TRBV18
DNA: TGTGCCAGCTCACCATTCGGGACAGGGTCCTCTGGGGCCAACGTCCTGACTTTC
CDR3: CASSPFGTGSSGANVLTF